This entry features one TCR beta chain sequence. Methods used by the authors: From reference gene primer amplification, estimates of nucleated cell counts were derived. Produced via immunoSEQ multiplex PCR; TCRdb's table is partial and in-frame only. The V and J calls and clone size were taken over from that table, and D and trimming were inferred from the DNA. The sample contains fewer than 250,000 clones, approximately 73% of which appear only once. Clinical histories supplied by participants themselves formed the basis of cohort assignment. This entry belongs to a study of blood T cell repertoires in COVID-19. Across the study: Acute-phase and convalescent COVID-19 samples originated in the United States, Italy and Spain.

V dropped 1 base and J dropped 12 bases, with 19 bases sitting between them. Germline CDR1 and CDR2: SGHVS and FQNEAQ. CDR3 length equals 14 residues. The chain links TRBV7-8 to TRBJ2-7, with D unresolved. The sequencing input was PBMCs or T cells enriched from blood (not recorded which). This TCR was sampled from a woman between 45 and 60 years old with acute COVID-19. The DNA for the CDR3 is TGTGCCAGCAGCTTAGTGTCCCCAGGCGTTGGGTGGTACGTC. It specifies CASSLVSPGVGWYV.